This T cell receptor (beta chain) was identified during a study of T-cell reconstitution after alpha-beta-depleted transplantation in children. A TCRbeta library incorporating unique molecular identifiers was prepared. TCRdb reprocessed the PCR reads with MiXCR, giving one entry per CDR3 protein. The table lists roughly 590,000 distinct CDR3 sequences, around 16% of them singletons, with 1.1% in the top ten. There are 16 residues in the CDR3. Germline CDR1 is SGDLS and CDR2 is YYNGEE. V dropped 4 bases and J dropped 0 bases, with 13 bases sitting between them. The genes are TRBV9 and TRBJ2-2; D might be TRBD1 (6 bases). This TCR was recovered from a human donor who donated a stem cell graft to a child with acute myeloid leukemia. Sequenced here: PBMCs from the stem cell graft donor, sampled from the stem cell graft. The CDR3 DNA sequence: TGTGCCAGCAGCCAACCAGGGGATGCGAACACCGGGGAGCTGTTTTTT. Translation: CASSQPGDANTGELFF.